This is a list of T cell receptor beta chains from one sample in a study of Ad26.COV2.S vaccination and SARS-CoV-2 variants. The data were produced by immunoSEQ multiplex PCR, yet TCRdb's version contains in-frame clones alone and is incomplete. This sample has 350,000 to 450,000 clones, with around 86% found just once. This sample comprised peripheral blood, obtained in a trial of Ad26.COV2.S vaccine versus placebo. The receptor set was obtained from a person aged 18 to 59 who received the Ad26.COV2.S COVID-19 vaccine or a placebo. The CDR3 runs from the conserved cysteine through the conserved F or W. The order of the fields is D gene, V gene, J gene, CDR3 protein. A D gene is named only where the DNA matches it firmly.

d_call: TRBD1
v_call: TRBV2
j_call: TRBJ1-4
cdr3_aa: CASSEAPGQSNEKLFF

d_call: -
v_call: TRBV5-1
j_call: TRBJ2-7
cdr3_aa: CASSREPVNSYEQYF

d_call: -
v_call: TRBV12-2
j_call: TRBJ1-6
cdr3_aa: CASRPGCPNRLALHF

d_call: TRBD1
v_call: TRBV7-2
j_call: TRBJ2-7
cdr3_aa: CASSEGATGFYEQYF

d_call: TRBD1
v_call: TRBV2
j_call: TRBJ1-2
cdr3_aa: CASSEVPGGNGYTF

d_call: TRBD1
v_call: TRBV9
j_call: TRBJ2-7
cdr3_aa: CASSPSRDRVRNEQYF

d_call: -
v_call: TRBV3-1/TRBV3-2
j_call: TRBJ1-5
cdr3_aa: CASSQDPRNSNQPQHF

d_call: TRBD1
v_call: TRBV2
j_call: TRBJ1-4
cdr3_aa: CASKPGQSNEKLFF

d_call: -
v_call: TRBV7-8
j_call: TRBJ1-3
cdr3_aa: CASSQMGFGNTIYF

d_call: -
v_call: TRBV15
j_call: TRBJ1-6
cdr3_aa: CATSRADGYPSPLHF

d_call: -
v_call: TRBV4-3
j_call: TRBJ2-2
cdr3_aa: CASSPYPGELFF

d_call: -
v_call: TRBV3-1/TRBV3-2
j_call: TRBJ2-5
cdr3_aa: CASSQRRGYWTQYF

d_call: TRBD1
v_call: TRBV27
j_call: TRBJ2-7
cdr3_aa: CASSSSGTGSEQYF

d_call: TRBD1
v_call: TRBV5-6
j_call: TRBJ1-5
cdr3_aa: CASSFSRQGAKDYQPQHF

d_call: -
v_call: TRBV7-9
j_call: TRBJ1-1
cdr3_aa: CASSLDQTNTEAFF

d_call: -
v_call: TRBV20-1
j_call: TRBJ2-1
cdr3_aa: CSLGRNNEQFF

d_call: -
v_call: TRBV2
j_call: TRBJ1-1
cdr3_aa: CASSEAQGTEAFF

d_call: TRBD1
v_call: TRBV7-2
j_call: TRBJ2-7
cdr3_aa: CASSLGQAEQYF

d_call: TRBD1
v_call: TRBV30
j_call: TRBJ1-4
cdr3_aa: CAWSTQGGLNEKLFF

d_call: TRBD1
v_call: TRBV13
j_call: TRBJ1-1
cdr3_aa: CASSSTSDRGYPEAFF

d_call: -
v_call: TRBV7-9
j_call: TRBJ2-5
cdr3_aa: CASSLGYRETQYF

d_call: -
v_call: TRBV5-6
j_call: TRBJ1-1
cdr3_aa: CASSFSGGQMMGAFF

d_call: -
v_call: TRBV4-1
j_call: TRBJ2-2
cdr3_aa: CASSLATQQTGELFF

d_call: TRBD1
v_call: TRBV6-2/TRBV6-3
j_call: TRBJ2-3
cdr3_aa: CASTPVGQGPSRLSDTQYF

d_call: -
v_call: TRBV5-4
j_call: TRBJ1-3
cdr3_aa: CASSGTRGNTIYF

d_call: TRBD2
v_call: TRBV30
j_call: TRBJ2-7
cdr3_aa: CAWRTPGRQAIYEQYF

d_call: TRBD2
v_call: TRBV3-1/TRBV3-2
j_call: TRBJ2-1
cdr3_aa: CASSLIAGSPHEQFF

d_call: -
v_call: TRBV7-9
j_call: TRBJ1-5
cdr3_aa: CASSTDGSSNQPQHF

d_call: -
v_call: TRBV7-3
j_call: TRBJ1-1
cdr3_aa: CASSLGMPGRFTEAFF

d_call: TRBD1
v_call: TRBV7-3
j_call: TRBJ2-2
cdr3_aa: CASSSRQGHGELFF

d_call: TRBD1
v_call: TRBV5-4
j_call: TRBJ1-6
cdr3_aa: CASSPGQGVSPLHF

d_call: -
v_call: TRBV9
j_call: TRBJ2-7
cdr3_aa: CASSGGPGAYEQYF

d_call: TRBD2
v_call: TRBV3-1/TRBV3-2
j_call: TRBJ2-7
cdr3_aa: CASSQGLAGRAYEQYF

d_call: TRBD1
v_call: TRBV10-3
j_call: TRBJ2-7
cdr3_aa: CAIRGQGLMTYEQYF

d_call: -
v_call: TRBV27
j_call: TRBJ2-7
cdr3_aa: CASATRYEQYF

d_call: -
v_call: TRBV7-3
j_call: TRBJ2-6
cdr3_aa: CASSLPVGATNVLTF

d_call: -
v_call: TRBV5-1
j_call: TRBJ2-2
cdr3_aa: CASRGRDTGELFF

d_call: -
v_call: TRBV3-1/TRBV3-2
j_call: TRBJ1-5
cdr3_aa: CASSQAGNSNQPQHF

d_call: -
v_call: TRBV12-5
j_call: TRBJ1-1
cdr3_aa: CASGLRTNTEAFF

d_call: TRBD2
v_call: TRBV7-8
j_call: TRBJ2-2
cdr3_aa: CASSPRGGLNTGELFF

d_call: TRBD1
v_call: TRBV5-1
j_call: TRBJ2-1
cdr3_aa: CASSSGTGGNEQFF

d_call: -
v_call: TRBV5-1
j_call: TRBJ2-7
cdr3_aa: CASSPGAASYEQYF

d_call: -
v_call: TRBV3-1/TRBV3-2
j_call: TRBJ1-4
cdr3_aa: CASSQGGVSEKLFF

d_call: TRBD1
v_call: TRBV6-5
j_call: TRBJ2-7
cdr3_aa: CASSYGTGIYEQYF

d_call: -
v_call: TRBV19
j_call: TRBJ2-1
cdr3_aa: CASSIWGSSYNEQFF

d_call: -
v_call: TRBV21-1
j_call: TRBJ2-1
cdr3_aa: CASSKEASGDTNPYNEQFF

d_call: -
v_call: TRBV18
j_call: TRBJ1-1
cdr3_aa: CASSPLPGNTEAFF

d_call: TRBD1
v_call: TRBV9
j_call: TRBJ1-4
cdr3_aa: CASSVGTGGSVNEKLFF

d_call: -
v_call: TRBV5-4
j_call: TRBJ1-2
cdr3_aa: CASSLAVLSGYTF

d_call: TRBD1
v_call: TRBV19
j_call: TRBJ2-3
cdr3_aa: CASSIGQGSTDTQYF

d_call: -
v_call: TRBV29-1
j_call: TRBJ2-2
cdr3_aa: CSVVVANTGELFF

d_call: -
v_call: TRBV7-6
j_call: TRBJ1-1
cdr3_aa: CASSLGSVGNTEAFF

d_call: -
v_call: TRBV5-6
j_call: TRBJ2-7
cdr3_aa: CASSLGSRAYEQYF

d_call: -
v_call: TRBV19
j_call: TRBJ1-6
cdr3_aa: CASSVTANSPLHF

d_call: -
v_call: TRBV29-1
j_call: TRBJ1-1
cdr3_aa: CSVGELSPPEAFF

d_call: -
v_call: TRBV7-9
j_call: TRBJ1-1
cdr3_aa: CASSLGPLVRNTEAFF

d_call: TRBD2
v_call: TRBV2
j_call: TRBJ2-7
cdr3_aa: CASHPLAGVFEQYF

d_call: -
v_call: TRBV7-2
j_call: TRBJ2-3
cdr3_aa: CASSGVALNTQYF

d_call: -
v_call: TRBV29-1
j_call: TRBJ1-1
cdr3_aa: CSVEALLSTEAFF